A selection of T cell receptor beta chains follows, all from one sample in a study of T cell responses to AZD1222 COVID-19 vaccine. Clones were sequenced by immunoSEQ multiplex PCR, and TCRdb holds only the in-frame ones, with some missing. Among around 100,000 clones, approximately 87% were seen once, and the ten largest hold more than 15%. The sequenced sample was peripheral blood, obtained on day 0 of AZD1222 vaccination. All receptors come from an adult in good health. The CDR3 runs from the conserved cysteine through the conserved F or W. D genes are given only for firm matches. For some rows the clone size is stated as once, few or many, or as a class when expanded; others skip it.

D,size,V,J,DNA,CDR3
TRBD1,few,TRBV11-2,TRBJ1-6,TGTGCCAGCAGCTTAACCGGGACAGGGCGTAATTCACCCCTCCACTTT,CASSLTGTGRNSPLHF
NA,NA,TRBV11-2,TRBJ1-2,TGTGCCAGCTCCGGACTCTATGGCTACACCTTC,CASSGLYGYTF
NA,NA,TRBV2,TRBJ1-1,TGTGCCAGCAGCTACAAAGTCCGAGCTTTCTTT,CASSYKVRAFF
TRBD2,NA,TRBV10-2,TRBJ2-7,TGCGCCAGCAGTCCCGGGGGGGGAGGCCGCGAGCAGTACTTC,CASSPGGGGREQYF
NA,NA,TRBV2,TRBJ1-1,TGTGCCAGCAGTGGGCGACAGGACACTGAAGCTTTCTTT,CASSGRQDTEAFF
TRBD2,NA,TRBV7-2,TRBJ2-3,TGTGCCAGCAGCTTAGTCTGGGGAACTAGCGGGAGCACAGATACGCAGTATTTT,CASSLVWGTSGSTDTQYF
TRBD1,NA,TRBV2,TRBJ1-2,TGTGCCAGCGGTAAAGGTCTTAGACAGGGGTTGGGAGATGGCTACACCTTC,CASGKGLRQGLGDGYTF
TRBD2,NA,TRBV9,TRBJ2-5,TGTGCCAGCAGCGTAGGAGGAGCGGGGGGGCTCGAGACCCAGTACTTC,CASSVGGAGGLETQYF
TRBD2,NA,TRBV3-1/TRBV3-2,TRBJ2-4,TGTGCCAGCAGCCAAGAGGGTGGGACTAGCGCGGGAAACATTCAGTACTTC,CASSQEGGTSAGNIQYF
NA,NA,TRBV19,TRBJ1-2,TGTGCCAGTAGTATGCACCTGGAACAGGGAGCTAACTATGGCTACACCTTC,CASSMHLEQGANYGYTF
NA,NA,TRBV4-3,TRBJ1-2,TGCGCCAGCAGCCAAGAAATAACGGGGGGTCTTGGCTACACCTTC,CASSQEITGGLGYTF